These T cell receptor beta chains were read from a single sample in a study of blood T cell repertoires in COVID-19. Profiling relied on immunoSEQ multiplex PCR, and the TCRdb table lists in-frame clones only, not all of them. The profile shows approximately 270,000 clones, around 81% of them singletons. Sequenced sample: peripheral blood. Receptors were obtained from a person aged 70 to 85 with COVID-19, enrolled during active disease. Each CDR3 is given with its conserved first and last residue. The order of the fields is CDR3 length, J gene, V gene, D gene, clone size, CDR3 DNA, CDR3 protein. The D gene is left open where the match is weak. For some rows the clone size is stated as once, few or many, or as a class when expanded; others skip it.

cdr3_length: 15
j_call: TRBJ1-6
v_call: TRBV30
d_call: .
clone_size: .
cdr3_nt: TGTGCCTGGAGTGTCCGAGGCGGGAATAATTCACCCCTCCACTTT
cdr3_aa: CAWSVRGGNNSPLHF

cdr3_length: 16
j_call: TRBJ1-6
v_call: TRBV18
d_call: .
clone_size: .
cdr3_nt: TGTGCCAGCTCTCGTTCCATGCAGGGAAGCAATTCACCCCTCCACTTT
cdr3_aa: CASSRSMQGSNSPLHF

cdr3_length: 16
j_call: TRBJ2-1
v_call: TRBV5-1
d_call: TRBD2
clone_size: .
cdr3_nt: TGCGCCAGCAGCTTACTAGCGGGGGCCTACTACAATGAGCAGTTCTTC
cdr3_aa: CASSLLAGAYYNEQFF

cdr3_length: 14
j_call: TRBJ2-3
v_call: TRBV11-2
d_call: .
clone_size: .
cdr3_nt: TGTGCCAGCAGCTTAACAGAGGGTACAGATACGCAGTATTTT
cdr3_aa: CASSLTEGTDTQYF

cdr3_length: 15
j_call: TRBJ1-1
v_call: TRBV5-6
d_call: TRBD1
clone_size: .
cdr3_nt: TGTGCCAGCAGAGAAACAGGGGGCAGGAACACTGAAGCTTTCTTT
cdr3_aa: CASRETGGRNTEAFF

cdr3_length: 14
j_call: TRBJ2-1
v_call: TRBV2
d_call: TRBD2
clone_size: .
cdr3_nt: TGTGCCAGCAGACCGGGACTAGCCGTAGGTGAGCAGTTCTTC
cdr3_aa: CASRPGLAVGEQFF

cdr3_length: 12
j_call: TRBJ2-2
v_call: TRBV3-1/TRBV3-2
d_call: .
clone_size: .
cdr3_nt: TGTGCCAGCAGCCAACAAACCGGGGAGCTGTTTTTT
cdr3_aa: CASSQQTGELFF

cdr3_length: 16
j_call: TRBJ2-6
v_call: TRBV28
d_call: .
clone_size: .
cdr3_nt: TGTGCCAGCCTCGAGACAGCTACGTCTGGGGCCAACGTCCTGACTTTC
cdr3_aa: CASLETATSGANVLTF

cdr3_length: 15
j_call: TRBJ2-7
v_call: TRBV7-3
d_call: .
clone_size: .
cdr3_nt: TGTGCCAGCAGCCTAGGGCGTCCGGGGATCTACGAGCAGTACTTC
cdr3_aa: CASSLGRPGIYEQYF

cdr3_length: 15
j_call: TRBJ2-2
v_call: TRBV6-5
d_call: .
clone_size: .
cdr3_nt: TGTGCCAGCAGGATGGACAGATCGAACACCGGGGAGCTGTTTTTT
cdr3_aa: CASRMDRSNTGELFF

cdr3_length: 14
j_call: TRBJ2-7
v_call: TRBV5-4
d_call: TRBD1
clone_size: many
cdr3_nt: TGTGCCAGCAGACCGGACAGGGGCTCCTACGAGCAGTACTTC
cdr3_aa: CASRPDRGSYEQYF

cdr3_length: 13
j_call: TRBJ2-3
v_call: TRBV6-6
d_call: .
clone_size: .
cdr3_nt: TGTGCCAGCAAAAGCGGGAGCACAGATACGCAGTATTTT
cdr3_aa: CASKSGSTDTQYF

cdr3_length: 16
j_call: TRBJ2-1
v_call: TRBV5-1
d_call: .
clone_size: .
cdr3_nt: TGCGCCAGCAGCTTGGCCGCGGGGCCCCGCTACAATGAGCAGTTCTTC
cdr3_aa: CASSLAAGPRYNEQFF

cdr3_length: 14
j_call: TRBJ2-1
v_call: TRBV2
d_call: TRBD2
clone_size: once
cdr3_nt: TGTGCCAGCAGTGAGAGGACTAGTGTAAATGAGCAGTTCTTC
cdr3_aa: CASSERTSVNEQFF

cdr3_length: 16
j_call: TRBJ2-1
v_call: TRBV7-8
d_call: .
clone_size: .
cdr3_nt: TGTGCCAGCAGCTCTTCCCTGGGGGGAACCTACAATGAGCAGTTCTTC
cdr3_aa: CASSSSLGGTYNEQFF

cdr3_length: 14
j_call: TRBJ1-1
v_call: TRBV7-2
d_call: TRBD1
clone_size: .
cdr3_nt: TGTGCCAGCAGCTCACGTACAGGGGACACTGAAGCTTTCTTT
cdr3_aa: CASSSRTGDTEAFF

cdr3_length: 19
j_call: TRBJ2-4
v_call: TRBV18
d_call: TRBD2
clone_size: .
cdr3_nt: TGTGCCAGCTCCCTACGGCCAGGGAGGGTTGAACTAGCCAAAAACATTCAGTACTTC
cdr3_aa: CASSLRPGRVELAKNIQYF

cdr3_length: 15
j_call: TRBJ1-1
v_call: TRBV24-1
d_call: TRBD1
clone_size: once
cdr3_nt: TGTGCCACAACGGGGACAGGGGCCGGGAACACTGAAGCTTTCTTT
cdr3_aa: CATTGTGAGNTEAFF

cdr3_length: 16
j_call: TRBJ2-1
v_call: TRBV5-8
d_call: TRBD2
clone_size: .
cdr3_nt: TGTGCCAGCAGCCACGCTACCTACGGGAGGAGGAATGAGCAGTTCTTC
cdr3_aa: CASSHATYGRRNEQFF

cdr3_length: 13
j_call: TRBJ2-5
v_call: TRBV28
d_call: TRBD2
clone_size: .
cdr3_nt: TGTGCCAGCAGCTGGACTAGCGAGGGGACCCAGTACTTC
cdr3_aa: CASSWTSEGTQYF

cdr3_length: 12
j_call: TRBJ2-7
v_call: TRBV11-1
d_call: .
clone_size: .
cdr3_nt: TGTGCCAGCAGCTTGGGAGATTACGAGCAGTACTTC
cdr3_aa: CASSLGDYEQYF

cdr3_length: 12
j_call: TRBJ2-3
v_call: TRBV6-6
d_call: TRBD1
clone_size: once
cdr3_nt: TGTGCCAGCAGTTACTCCGGGACAGGGCAGTATTTT
cdr3_aa: CASSYSGTGQYF

cdr3_length: 16
j_call: TRBJ2-5
v_call: TRBV11-2
d_call: TRBD1
clone_size: .
cdr3_nt: TGTGCCACCCAAAAGGCGGGACAGGGGGGTTACGAGACCCAGTACTTC
cdr3_aa: CATQKAGQGGYETQYF

cdr3_length: 15
j_call: TRBJ1-6
v_call: TRBV15
d_call: TRBD1
clone_size: .
cdr3_nt: TGTGCCACCAGCAGAGAGTCAGGGGGCACGTCACCCCTCCACTTT
cdr3_aa: CATSRESGGTSPLHF

cdr3_length: 13
j_call: TRBJ1-1
v_call: TRBV29-1
d_call: .
clone_size: .
cdr3_nt: TGCAGCGCAAAACTGACAGGAGACACTGAAGCTTTCTTT
cdr3_aa: CSAKLTGDTEAFF

cdr3_length: 17
j_call: TRBJ1-6
v_call: TRBV6-2/TRBV6-3
d_call: .
clone_size: .
cdr3_nt: TGTGCCAGCAGTTACTCCAGCACCGGGACTGCCTATTCACCCCTCCACTTT
cdr3_aa: CASSYSSTGTAYSPLHF

cdr3_length: 13
j_call: TRBJ1-1
v_call: TRBV23-1
d_call: .
clone_size: .
cdr3_nt: TGCGCCAGCCCGGGGGGGGAAGCCCCCCGGCCGTTCTTT
cdr3_aa: CASPGGEAPRPFF

cdr3_length: 17
j_call: TRBJ2-5
v_call: TRBV15
d_call: TRBD2
clone_size: .
cdr3_nt: TGTGCCGCCAGCAGGGGGGGTAGCGGGAGGGCCCTGGAGACCCAGTACTTC
cdr3_aa: CAASRGGSGRALETQYF

cdr3_length: 14
j_call: TRBJ1-5
v_call: TRBV7-2
d_call: .
clone_size: few
cdr3_nt: TGTGCCAGCAGCGCATACGGGGACAATCAGCCCCAGCATTTT
cdr3_aa: CASSAYGDNQPQHF

cdr3_length: 15
j_call: TRBJ1-5
v_call: TRBV2
d_call: .
clone_size: .
cdr3_nt: TGTGCCAGCAGTGTCGAGGGAGGAGGAACTCAGCCCCAGCATTTT
cdr3_aa: CASSVEGGGTQPQHF

cdr3_length: 16
j_call: TRBJ2-3
v_call: TRBV6-5
d_call: TRBD2
clone_size: .
cdr3_nt: TGTGCCAGCAGTTCCGCACTAGCGGGAGGGCAAGATACGCAGTATTTT
cdr3_aa: CASSSALAGGQDTQYF

cdr3_length: 15
j_call: TRBJ1-4
v_call: TRBV2
d_call: .
clone_size: .
cdr3_nt: TGTGCCAGCAGGAGACAGAGTGCAACTAATGAAAAACTGTTTTTT
cdr3_aa: CASRRQSATNEKLFF

cdr3_length: 15
j_call: TRBJ1-1
v_call: TRBV28
d_call: TRBD1
clone_size: few
cdr3_nt: TGTGCCAGCAGTCCATCGACAGGGGAGAACACTGAAGCTTTCTTT
cdr3_aa: CASSPSTGENTEAFF

cdr3_length: 15
j_call: TRBJ2-1
v_call: TRBV6-1
d_call: TRBD2
clone_size: .
cdr3_nt: TGTGCCAGCAGTGAAAGTAGCGGGGGAAACAATGAGCAGTTCTTC
cdr3_aa: CASSESSGGNNEQFF

cdr3_length: 17
j_call: TRBJ2-5
v_call: TRBV28
d_call: TRBD2
clone_size: .
cdr3_nt: TGTGCCAGCAGTTTGGGTCTAGCGGGGTTGGGGGAAGAGACCCAGTACTTC
cdr3_aa: CASSLGLAGLGEETQYF

cdr3_length: 18
j_call: TRBJ2-5
v_call: TRBV13
d_call: TRBD2
clone_size: .
cdr3_nt: TGTGCCAGCAGCGGCACCCCGGATAGGCGGGGGGGTAGGGAGACCCAGTACTTC
cdr3_aa: CASSGTPDRRGGRETQYF

cdr3_length: 13
j_call: TRBJ1-2
v_call: TRBV12-3/TRBV12-4
d_call: .
clone_size: .
cdr3_nt: TGTGCCAGCAGCCAAGACAGGAGGTATGGCTACACCTTC
cdr3_aa: CASSQDRRYGYTF

cdr3_length: 14
j_call: TRBJ2-7
v_call: TRBV4-1
d_call: TRBD1
clone_size: .
cdr3_nt: TGCGCCAGCAGCCGTCGAACAGGGGGACACGAGCAGTACTTC
cdr3_aa: CASSRRTGGHEQYF

cdr3_length: 13
j_call: TRBJ1-1
v_call: TRBV14
d_call: .
clone_size: .
cdr3_nt: TGTGCCAGCAGTCCGACATTGAACACTGAAGCTTTCTTT
cdr3_aa: CASSPTLNTEAFF

cdr3_length: 15
j_call: TRBJ1-4
v_call: TRBV27
d_call: .
clone_size: .
cdr3_nt: TGTGCCAGCAGTTTAGAAGGGACACCTCTCCGAAAACTGTTTTTT
cdr3_aa: CASSLEGTPLRKLFF

cdr3_length: 15
j_call: TRBJ2-5
v_call: TRBV7-9
d_call: TRBD2
clone_size: .
cdr3_nt: TGTGCCAGCAGCCCTCCCAGCGGGGGGGCCGGGTCCCAGTACTTC
cdr3_aa: CASSPPSGGAGSQYF

cdr3_length: 13
j_call: TRBJ1-2
v_call: TRBV18
d_call: .
clone_size: .
cdr3_nt: TGTGCCAGCTCACCCCCGGGTACTTATGGCTACACCTTC
cdr3_aa: CASSPPGTYGYTF